A selection of T cell receptor beta chains follows, all from one sample in a study of molecular identifiers for immune sequencing clone quantification. TCRdb processed the PCR reads anew with MiXCR; each CDR3 protein has one entry. The sample lists around 460,000 distinct CDR3 sequences, around 25% occurring once. Sequences were obtained from naive CD8+ T cells from blood, with Jurkat cell RNA spiked in. The receptor source for this set is a human donor in good health. Some libraries in this study had Jurkat cell RNA spiked in. The conserved cysteine and the conserved F or W are not part of the CDR3 here. Part of the rows lack a size; the others show once, few, many or a class for expanded clones.

v_call,clone_size,cdr3_aa
TRBV29-1,-,SVEERQYNEQF
TRBV6-6,few,ASTRTVYSNQPQH
TRBV29-1,few,SSRGAGQYNEQF
TRBV7-9,many,ASSNGQEPNQPQH
TRBV6-6,many,ASVRTDTQY
TRBV20-1,many,STQREWSDTQY
TRBV6-1,-,ASSDVGLGEQY
TRBV7-9,once,ASSLDSGTYNEQF
TRBV7-9,few,ASSRRVQETQY
TRBV27,-,ASSQPPRDEQY
TRBV20-1,many,SARAQGGYEQY
TRBV29-1,-,SAKTSGYEQY
TRBV2,-,ASSVYDNQPQH
TRBV7-9,few,ASSLLAGTDYNEQF
TRBV28,few,ASSPLGLGNIQY
TRBV29-1,many,SVLDLSNTEAF
TRBV5-1,many,ASSSYSAGGTEAF
TRBV5-5,few,ASSRRGMAPLH
TRBV7-6,-,ASGLFSGSGPTGELF
TRBV11-2,-,ASSLPLAGALFGTDTQY
TRBV7-6,few,ASSWTAERTDTQY
TRBV2,many,ASRVPPHEQY
TRBV11-2,-,ASSLAGGKFLEQF
TRBV4-1,few,ASSQDQTPPNTYEQY
TRBV12-3/TRBV12-4,-,ASSALAYANTGELF